This TCR beta chain was obtained from a study of CD8 T cells in ankylosing spondylitis. Study results and limitations: Disease-linked clones reportedly showed significant enrichment in matched ankylosing spondylitis synovial fluid. What seemed typical of ankylosing spondylitis blood was a TCR beta motif built from roughly 8 highly homologous variants. Clones linked with disease were CD8+ and fairly uncommon in the peripheral blood. Earlier studies detected some motif variants in reactive arthritis synovial fluid and blood.

Quantitative 5'-RACE with molecular barcodes was used to make the TCR beta libraries. TCRdb re-derived calls from the 5' RACE reads in MiXCR, one entry per CDR3 protein. The sample has a few hundred thousand distinct CDR3 sequences; roughly 18% are singletons. The V end was cut by 3 bases, the J end by 5 bases, with 10 bases between. Germline-derived CDR1 and CDR2 are DFQATT and SNEGSKA (reference sequence). This CDR3 spans 12 amino acids. A word on this clonotype: No antigen is known for it.

The specimen was blood, either unsorted or a sorted T cell fraction (not recorded which). This clonotype was obtained from a male donor with ankylosing spondylitis. V gene TRBV20-1 combines with J gene TRBJ1-1, with D uncertain. Here the CDR3 reads CSARRRGTEAFF. The CDR3 DNA sequence: TGCAGTGCTAGGCGACGGGGAACTGAAGCTTTCTTT.